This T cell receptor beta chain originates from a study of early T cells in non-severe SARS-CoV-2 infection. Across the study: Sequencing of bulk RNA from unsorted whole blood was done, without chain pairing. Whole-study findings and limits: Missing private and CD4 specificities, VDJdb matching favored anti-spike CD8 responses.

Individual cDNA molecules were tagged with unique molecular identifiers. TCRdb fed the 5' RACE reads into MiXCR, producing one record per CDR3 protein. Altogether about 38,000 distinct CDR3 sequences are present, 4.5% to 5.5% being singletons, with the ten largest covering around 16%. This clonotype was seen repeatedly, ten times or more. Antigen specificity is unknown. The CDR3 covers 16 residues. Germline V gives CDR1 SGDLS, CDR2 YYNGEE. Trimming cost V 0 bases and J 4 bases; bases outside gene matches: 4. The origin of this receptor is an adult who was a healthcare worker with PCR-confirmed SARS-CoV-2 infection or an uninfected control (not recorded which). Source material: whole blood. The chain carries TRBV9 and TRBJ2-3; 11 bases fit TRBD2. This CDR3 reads CASSVASLAGADTQYF. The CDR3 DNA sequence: TGTGCCAGCAGCGTAGCTTCACTAGCGGGGGCAGATACGCAGTATTTT.